The TCR beta chain described here comes from a study of cytomegalovirus exposure and HLA in healthy donors (dated by TCRdb to 2016 to 2017). Regarding the study in general: In an earlier analysis of some 610 of the donors, approximately 260 Gb of sequence data and 117 million unique TCR beta sequences from 150 million to 200 million T cells were reported. An early release that covered about 600 HLA-typed donors contained approximately 290 gigabases of sequencing data and some 87 million unique TCR sequences. The genetic ancestry cluster associated with self-reported Caucasian donors included over 80% of the approximately 430 genotyped donors. The study aimed to test whether signatures of past pathogen exposure could be identified by cataloging public T cell receptors. The study used immunosequencing to profile the T cell repertoires of several hundred subjects and linked those repertoires to cytomegalovirus serostatus. A separate validation cohort of over a hundred different subjects was used in addition to the roughly 720-subject first cohort. To predict cytomegalovirus infection status, the study combined high-throughput TCR immunosequencing, statistical association of individual TCRs with disease status, and machine learning. To study patterns of TCR occurrence, a later analysis re-analyzed previously published TCR beta repertoires from around 670 donors and added high-resolution HLA genotyping. The later analysis used no new phenotypic data to find candidate immune exposures, relying instead on TCR beta sequences and their occurrence across donors. In an earlier analysis of 587 of the donors, high-throughput TCR beta sequencing was used to judge whether each TCR beta V gene segment behaved as functional or pseudogenic. Donor age, sex, ethnicity and CMV serostatus were compiled alongside the repertoire data. In a later genetic analysis, genome-wide SNP genotypes for about three fifths of the 666 donors were used, and that subset was treated as a discovery cohort. Every repertoire in the discovery cohort had been generated on one and the same sequencing platform. HLA typing included class I and class II loci at four-digit resolution. The number of typed donors differed by locus: about 620-630 for A, B, C, DRB1 and DQB1; about 520 for DQA1; some 610 for DPA1; and roughly 490 for DPB1. Roughly 5 DR-DQ haplotypes were handled as single units for association and clustering, since linkage in the cohort was strong. On average, roughly 250,000 unique TCR beta nucleotide sequences were sequenced per donor among 300 to 500 genotyped donors of the cohort, with 15% to 20% of those sequences being non-productive.

The CDR3 contains 14 residues, cysteine and phenylalanine counted. This entry keeps only the CDR3 DNA: 42 bases, framed from base 1. The germline V and J ends show losses of 5 bases and 4 bases respectively, and no gene match explains 4 bases of the junction. As encoded in the germline V gene, CDR1 is SNHLY while CDR2 is FYNNEI. The receptor library was made with the immunoSEQ multiplex PCR assay. The multiplex PCR relied on a mix of 60 forward primers for TCR Vbeta segments and 13 reverse primers for TCR Jbeta segments. The CDR3 region of rearranged TCR beta genes was amplified from genomic DNA by a multiplex PCR assay. On the Illumina HiSeq System, the amplified TCR beta libraries were sequenced as 87-base-pair reads. As for how the authors treated the data: Across the 670 or so repertoires, a later analysis counted roughly 77 million unique TCR beta chains, 9.5 million to 12 million of which were shared by at least two donors. A nearest-neighbor algorithm error-corrected the raw reads and collapsed the reads into unique sequences, merging closely related sequences to remove PCR and sequencing errors. To assign V, D and J gene segments, CDR3 sequences were aligned to IMGT reference sequences. For a sequence to be retained, at least a six-nucleotide match to both a V gene segment and a J gene segment was required. A rearrangement counted as productive if the CDR3 had no stop codons and remained in frame with V and J, and every other rearrangement counted as non-productive. CDR3 was defined according to IMGT convention as the region running from the second conserved V-encoded cysteine to the conserved J-encoded phenylalanine. In an earlier analysis of just under 600 of the donors, sequences lacking an unambiguous match to a single V gene segment were excluded. An earlier analysis of a few hundred of the donors called V segments functional above 56.7% productive rearrangements and segregating when the between-donor standard deviation exceeded 5%. A statistical classification framework was built for diagnosing cytomegalovirus status from the catalog of TCR beta chain sequences. In a later analysis, TCR nucleotide sequences were compared against IMGT/GENE-DB human TR gene sequences so that V and J genes could be assigned. Using the TCRdist pipeline, a later analysis assigned CDR3 sequences along with most-parsimonious VDJ recombination scenarios. In a later analysis, each TCR beta chain was defined by its CDR3 amino acid sequence together with its V-gene family, and reads lacking a unique V-gene family were excluded. As a way to deal with suspected cross-contamination and a sequencing artifact, a later analysis dropped roughly 620 nucleotide sequences that were highly shared and had low generation probability. A later analysis calculated a clonal expansion index for each public chain from normalized within-repertoire ranks of inferred template counts. A later analysis computed generation probabilities with a VDJ recombination model fitted to out-of-frame rearrangements, and checked the results against IGoR. A later analysis scored TCR-TCR, TCR-HLA and TCR-CMV co-occurrence with hypergeometric tests, applying a repertoire-size bias correction to TCR pairs. To estimate false discovery rates, a later analysis permuted the HLA or CMV assignments 20 times. In a later analysis, co-occurring TCRs were grouped using DBSCAN, and TCRdist sequence similarity was added for clustering within HLA-allele-positive subsets. Repertoires with fewer than 30,000 or more than 120,000 public chains, plus five repertoires with anomalous nucleotide sharing, were excluded from co-occurrence clustering. The clones in this table, taken by TCRdb from immuneACCESS, are in-frame only. Not every clone is retained; where verified, under half of the shortfall comes from an unresolved V gene, and the cause of the rest is unknown. The DNA was the basis for D and trimming; V, J and clone size are from that table. The sample profile shows roughly 200,000 clones; approximately 85% of them were found once. Jointly, the top ten make up over 1.5% of the sample.

What the research found in general, with its limitations: The presence/absence analyses assumed that sequencing depth was roughly uniform across donors, and that assumption may not be true. A cluster of highly shared sequence variants was judged likely to be a technical artifact of the sequencing pipeline. In this cohort, only TCR beta chains were sequenced, and detectable features were limited by the absence of alpha or paired-chain data. A later genetic analysis reported fewer N-insertions in productive TCRs among donors in an Asian-associated ancestry cluster than the approximately 700-donor mean. A later analysis found that most CMV-associated TCR beta chains appeared HLA-restricted, with HLA associations seemingly driven largely by CMV exposure. The earlier analysis of fewer than 750 of the donors excluded roughly 17 rarely observed V segments, including chromosome 9 orphons, because counts were too low. In a later genetic analysis, a missense DCLRE1C variant was associated with V-gene and J-gene trimming of TCR beta chains, and the association was replicated in an independent cohort. According to the authors, the approach could potentially be generalized to other disease states and immunological phenotypes. At a false discovery rate of 0.05, a later analysis linked under 20,000 TCR beta sequences to specific HLA alleles. In the study, around 150 TCR beta chains were listed as associated with cytomegalovirus. Correlated functional status among segregating V segments might be attributable to linkage disequilibrium, but an unknown experimental factor could not be ruled out. Broadly in line with IMGT annotations, most TCR beta V segments showed up in productive rearrangements about 87% or about 30% of the time in an earlier analysis of under 700 of the donors. For the cohort, immune exposure information was limited to CMV serostatus. In a later analysis, HLA-associated TCR beta chains showed more clonal expansion and lower generation probabilities than non-associated chains that were equally common. A later analysis found that TCR association rates varied across HLA loci, with DRB1 alleles showing the most associated TCRs and HLA-C alleles the fewest. Across donors, most TCR sequences were observed very rarely, whereas some public TCRs were present in many individuals. Strong co-occurrence of HLA alleles, especially DR and DQ, made assigning TCR associations to individual alleles difficult. Cytomegalovirus status was reported to be diagnosed by the classifier with high specificity and sensitivity in both the original and validation cohorts. Several of the top co-occurrence clusters appeared to be linked to parvovirus B19, influenza, CMV and Epstein-Barr virus, according to a later analysis. In vitro tests confirmed that a few of the cytomegalovirus-associated TCR beta chains recognize cytomegalovirus antigens. A further reported finding was that TCR beta sequences accurately predicted the HLA-A and HLA-B alleles for most subjects in the first cohort. Because some donors lacked HLA typing at each locus, the association tests relied only on the typed subset. Some IMGT-functional V segments, including TRBV6-2 and TRBV6-3, could not be told apart with the 87-base-pair reads, so those segments were excluded.

Of note for this clone: It has no known antigen specificity. Base-call qualities are not available, and no considerably larger clone is one nucleotide away.

The cohort consisted of more than 650 healthy bone marrow donors. At the time of sampling, every cohort member was nominally healthy, though immune exposures that went unrecorded were likely present. The donor was CMV seropositive and was included in the group of about 290 seropositive cohort members. Each donor provided a peripheral blood sample, and peripheral blood mononuclear cells were used for TCR beta sequencing. The Qiagen DNeasy Blood Extraction Kit was used to extract genomic DNA from the blood cell samples. The sample comprised PBMCs. The TCR originated in a girl aged 10-17 years in good health and CMV-seropositive. The rearranged chain carries TRBV2 and TRBJ2-3; the central 9 bases match TRBD2. The bases are TGTGCCAGCAGTCCGGGACTAGCATCAGATACGCAGTATTTT. This translates into CASSPGLASDTQYF.